Below, 30 T cell receptor beta chains from the same sample are listed, as sequenced in a study of cytotoxic CD8 clonotypes in ibrutinib-treated CLL. The protocol was immunoSEQ multiplex PCR, while the TCRdb copy is restricted to in-frame clones and leaves out a portion. The data show 270,000 or so clones, 65% to 85% seen once. Source: PBMCs, taken at disease progression, from a patient treated with ibrutinib. The receptor source for this set is a human donor with chronic lymphocytic leukemia.

The genes are TRBV7-3 and TRBJ2-1; no reliable D call. The CDR3 covers 15 residues. Trimming shortened V by 2 bases and J by 0 bases, and 8 bases separated the two germline ends. Germline CDR1 and CDR2: SGHTA and FQGTGA. CDR3 region: CASSLHQSSYNEQFF. CDR3 sequence (DNA): TGTGCCAGCAGCTTACATCAGAGCTCCTACAATGAGCAGTTCTTC.

The table lists this clone with a few counts. The chain employs TRBV11-2 and TRBJ2-3; D is unresolved. The CDR3 spans 13 residues. Trimming removed 7 bases at V and 0 bases at J, with 8 bases between. Germline CDR1 SGHAT, CDR2 FQNNGV. Written as DNA, the CDR3 is TGTGCCAGCACCGCGCGGAGCACAGATACGCAGTATTTT. It codes for CASTARSTDTQYF.

The V gene is TRBV18, the J gene TRBJ1-1; D is uncertain. The V end lost 4 bases, the J end lost 6 bases, and 21 bases lay between the germline ends. Per the germline V gene, CDR1 is KGHSH and CDR2 is LQKENI. The CDR3 covers 16 residues. The CDR3 DNA is TGTGCCAGCTCACTAAAGATCGTCGGAAACGTCGCTGAAGCTTTCTTT. It specifies CASSLKIVGNVAEAFF.

The rearrangement links TRBV2 to TRBJ1-2, with no clear D. The CDR3 is made up of 16 amino acids. Per the germline V gene, CDR1 is SNHLY and CDR2 is FYNNEI. The V and J ends lost 3 bases and 2 bases respectively, with 16 bases between them. CDR3 in amino acids: CASSDGRAHWNYGYTF. The CDR3 DNA reads TGTGCCAGCAGTGATGGGAGGGCACACTGGAACTATGGCTACACCTTC.

The sample holds one count of this clone. This chain connects TRBV18 to TRBJ2-7; TRBD1 matches 9 bases. Per the germline V gene, CDR1 is KGHSH and CDR2 is LQKENI. J gave up 6 bases and V 4 bases, and 13 bases lay outside the gene matches. The CDR3 is 16 residues long. CDR3 amino acids: CASSRTAGTGFLEQYF. The CDR3 DNA is TGTGCCAGCTCACGAACCGCCGGGACAGGGTTCCTCGAGCAGTACTTC.

The table lists this clone with a few counts. This chain links TRBV4-1 with TRBJ2-7; possibly TRBD1 or TRBD2 for D (6 bases each). The germline CDR1 and CDR2 sequences are MGHRA and YSYEKL. Trimming stripped 1 base from V and 3 bases from J, with 19 bases between. This CDR3 is 17 amino acids long. For the CDR3, the DNA is TGCGCCAGCAGCCAAGGGAGGGGACACTTCACTCTCTACGAGCAGTACTTC. Translated, it gives CASSQGRGHFTLYEQYF.

This clone was detected only once. CDR3 amino acids: CASSPGTGSSYNEQFF. The CDR3 nucleotides read TGTGCCAGCAGTCCCGGGACAGGGAGCTCCTACAATGAGCAGTTCTTC. The chain links TRBV28 to TRBJ2-1, with 9 bases that match TRBD1. J lost 0 bases, V lost 5 bases, and 5 bases had no gene match. There are 16 residues in the CDR3. Germline V gene sequence: CDR1 MDHEN, CDR2 SYDVKM.

The rearrangement joins TRBV6-1 to TRBJ2-7; D might be TRBD1 (6 bases). Germline V CDR1 and CDR2: MNHNS, SASEGT. The CDR3 length is 14 residues. V lost 2 bases, J lost 4 bases, and 12 bases lay in between. CDR3 bases: TGTGCCAGCAGTGAAAGCGGCAGGGGTTACGAGCAGTACTTC. Its protein product is CASSESGRGYEQYF.

V usage is TRBV5-1 and J usage is TRBJ2-7; D might be TRBD1 (5 bases). Trimming pared 4 bases from V and 0 bases from J, leaving 8 bases between. From germline, CDR1 is SGHRS and CDR2 YFSETQ. The CDR3 length is 13 residues. CDR3 loop: CASSPRGSYEQYF. The CDR3 DNA reads TGCGCCAGCAGCCCTAGGGGCTCCTACGAGCAGTACTTC.

This clone showed up just a few times. CDR3 nucleotide sequence: TGCGCCAGCAGCCAAAGCTCCTCACCCCTCCACTTT. Its translation is CASSQSSSPLHF. The chain joins TRBV4-1 to TRBJ1-6; D gene unclear. Germline lookup yields CDR1 MGHRA and CDR2 YSYEKL. The CDR3 length is 12 residues. Trimming removed 2 bases at V and 10 bases at J, with 6 bases between.

The chain is built from TRBV5-1 and TRBJ1-5; D remains unclear. This CDR3 spans 13 amino acids. Germline values: CDR1 SGHRS, CDR2 YFSETQ. Trimming took 5 bases from V and 7 from J, leaving 13 bases between them. CDR3 residues: CASSMGAGQPQHF. CDR3 in DNA: TGCGCCAGCAGTATGGGAGCCGGACAGCCCCAGCATTTT.

The V gene is TRBV19, the J gene TRBJ2-5; the D gene is possibly TRBD2 (6 bases). The V end was cut by 4 bases, the J end by 5 bases, with 26 bases between. The CDR3 length is 18 residues. The V gene's germline CDR1 is LNHDA and CDR2 SQIVND (reference sequence). The CDR3 here is CASSTRRPGHLSGETQYF. The CDR3 DNA reads as TGTGCCAGTAGTACCCGAAGGCCAGGACATCTAAGCGGGGAGACCCAGTACTTC. The whole variable domain, remainder taken from reference TRBV19 and TRBJ2-5, is DGGITQSPKYLFRKEGQNVTLSCEQNLNHDAMYWYRQDPGQGLRLIYYSQIVNDFQKGDIAEGYSVSREKKESFPLTVTSAQKNPTAFYLCASSTRRPGHLSGETQYFGPGTRLLVL.

The chain has TRBV6-1 and TRBJ1-1; TRBD1 might be the D (5 bases). Germline V lookup: CDR1 MNHNS, CDR2 SASEGT. V dropped 1 base and J dropped 11 bases, with 14 bases sitting between them. CDR3 length: 13 amino acids. CDR3 nucleotide sequence: TGTGCCAGCAGTGAAGGGGGACCCCGAGCCGCTTTCTTT. It is translated as CASSEGGPRAAFF.

Turning to this clone: An end of the junction differs from the germline gene, which may be a read error. V is TRBV5-1 and J is TRBJ2-3; 8 nucleotides agree with TRBD1. The CDR3 loop spans 15 amino acids. Germline V lookup: CDR1 SGHRS, CDR2 YFSETQ. The CDR3 region is CANSEGQVGTDTQYF. CDR3 DNA: TGCGCCAACAGCGAGGGACAGGTAGGAACAGATACGCAGTATTTT.

The chain couples TRBV6-5 to TRBJ2-7; 10 nucleotides align to TRBD2. After removal of 4 bases from V and 3 bases from J, the junction contained 6 bases not matched to a gene. The CDR3 spans 15 residues. Germline V gene data show CDR1 as MNHEY and CDR2 as SVGAGI. Here the CDR3 DNA reads TGTGCCAGCAGTTTAGGTCCTAGCGGGAGCTACGAGCAGTACTTC. It yields the protein CASSLGPSGSYEQYF.

This chain joins TRBV6-6 and TRBJ1-2, with D possibly TRBD1 on 6 matching bases. The CDR3 totals 15 residues. V gave up 2 bases and J gave up 7 bases, with 17 bases separating them. Germline V lookup: CDR1 MNHNY, CDR2 SVGAGI (reference sequence). This CDR3 is CASSYPGDNAGGYTF. The CDR3 nucleotides read TGTGCCAGCAGTTACCCAGGGGACAATGCCGGTGGCTACACCTTC.

This rearrangement joins TRBV6-5 to TRBJ2-2; 8 bases are a match to TRBD2. The CDR3 totals 14 residues. The V gene end was trimmed by 4 bases and the J gene end by 5 bases; junction bases not matched to a gene: 3. Germline CDR1 reads MNHEY; CDR2 reads SVGAGI. The CDR3 reads CASSSSGGTGELFF. DNA for the CDR3: TGTGCCAGCAGTTCGAGCGGGGGTACCGGGGAGCTGTTTTTT.

V and J are TRBV5-8 and TRBJ2-7; TRBD2 might be the D (5 bases). The V end was cut by 0 bases, the J end by 5 bases, with 9 bases between. Germline values: CDR1 SGHTS, CDR2 YDEGEE. The CDR3 loop spans 13 amino acids. CDR3 residues: CASSLVGVHEQYF. The CDR3 nucleotides are TGTGCCAGCAGCTTGGTCGGGGTCCACGAGCAGTACTTC.

The V call is TRBV7-8, the J call TRBJ1-5; tentatively, D is TRBD1 (5 bases). The CDR3 covers 19 residues. Germline V gene lookup returns CDR1 SGHVS and CDR2 FQNEAQ. Trimming removed 4 bases from V and 0 bases from J, with 22 bases in between. CDR3 DNA: TGTGCCAGCAGCTCTCGCCGGATTGGGGGTTGGGATAGCAATCAGCCCCAGCATTTT. Translated, it gives CASSSRRIGGWDSNQPQHF.

V usage is TRBV6-4 and J usage is TRBJ2-1, with a weak D call TRBD2 (7 bases). V was shortened by 6 bases and J by 6 bases, with 18 bases between the two germline ends. The CDR3 is 15 residues long. Germline assignment: CDR1 MRHNA and CDR2 SNTAGT. This CDR3 reads CASSPEGGIVNEQFF. CDR3 in DNA: TGTGCCAGCAGCCCCGAGGGGGGGATTGTCAATGAGCAGTTCTTC.

In its sample, this clone was seen a few times. J is TRBJ1-1 and V is TRBV29-1; D is uncertain. Germline V gene sequence: CDR1 SQVTM, CDR2 ANQGSEA. The CDR3 extends over 11 amino acids. Trimming cost V 4 bases and J 0 bases, with 3 bases left between them. The CDR3 sequence: CSVVMNTEAFF. CDR3 nucleotide sequence: TGCAGCGTTGTTATGAACACTGAAGCTTTCTTT. Based on the CDR3 plus reference TRBV29-1 and TRBJ1-1, the full variable domain is SAVISQKPSRDICQRGTSLTIQCQVDSQVTMMFWYRQQPGQSLTLIATANQGSEATYESGFVIDKFPISRPNLTFSTLTVSNMSPEDSSIYLCSVVMNTEAFFGQGTRLTVV.

The count of this clone is one. The J gene is TRBJ2-7, the V gene TRBV28; D is possibly TRBD1 or TRBD2 (6 bases each). The CDR3 is 15 residues long. Germline-derived CDR1 and CDR2 are MDHEN and SYDVKM. V dropped 5 bases and J dropped 3 bases, with 17 bases sitting between them. CDR3: CASSLPTGTGYEQYF. In DNA form, the CDR3 reads TGTGCCAGCAGTCTCCCAACAGGGACTGGCTACGAGCAGTACTTC.

This clone was counted once. The chain has TRBV2 and TRBJ2-7, with TRBD2 matching 10 bases. Germline V gene sequence: CDR1 SNHLY, CDR2 FYNNEI. With V trimmed by 2 bases and J by 3 bases, 4 bases remained unmatched. The CDR3 runs to 15 residues. CDR3 sequence reads: CASSEFLAGDYEQYF. Written as DNA, the CDR3 is TGTGCCAGCAGTGAATTCCTAGCGGGGGACTACGAGCAGTACTTC.

This chain connects TRBV7-2 to TRBJ2-1, with 7 bases identical to TRBD2. The V gene end was trimmed by 5 bases and the J gene end by 8 bases; junction bases not matched to a gene: 15. The CDR3 contains 16 residues. Germline V gene lookup returns CDR1 SGHTA and CDR2 FQGNSA. The CDR3 nucleotides read TGTGCCAGCAGCCCCCAAGCGGGACTGCGTGGCTATGAGCAGTTCTTC. Translating it yields CASSPQAGLRGYEQFF.

This clone has just one count. This chain connects TRBV18 to TRBJ2-6; tentative D call: TRBD1 (6 bases). V lost 3 bases and J lost 0, with 12 bases in between. This CDR3 comprises 17 residues. Per the germline V gene, CDR1 is KGHSH and CDR2 is LQKENI. CDR3 bases: TGTGCCAGCTCACCTGGGGGCCCCGGCTCTGGGGCCAACGTCCTGACTTTC. The encoded protein is CASSPGGPGSGANVLTF. Based on the CDR3 plus reference TRBV18 and TRBJ2-6, the full variable domain is NAGVMQNPRHLVRRRGQEARLRCSPMKGHSHVYWYRQLPEEGLKFMVYLQKENIIDESGMPKERFSAEFPKEGPSILRIQQVVRGDSAAYFCASSPGGPGSGANVLTFGAGSRLTVL.

The rearrangement joins TRBV15 to TRBJ2-7; D is unresolved. V was shortened by 4 bases and J by 3 bases, with 10 bases between the two germline ends. This CDR3 has 13 amino acids. Germline lookup yields CDR1 LNHNV and CDR2 YYDKDF (reference sequence). In nucleotides, the CDR3 is TGTGCCACCAGCAAGCGCTCTGGCTACGAGCAGTACTTC. Protein sequence: CATSKRSGYEQYF.

This chain joins TRBV25-1 and TRBJ1-3, with D unclear. The V end was cut by 8 bases, the J end by 0 bases, with 11 bases between. Looked up from germline, CDR1 is MGHDK and CDR2 is SYGVNS. The CDR3 sequence is 14 residues long. CDR3 sequence: CASGDSGSGNTIYF. In nucleotides, the CDR3 is TGTGCCAGCGGAGATTCGGGCTCTGGAAACACCATATATTTT.

This clone showed up just a few times. The chain is built from TRBV9 and TRBJ1-2; weak D call: TRBD1 (5 bases). Germline V lookup: CDR1 SGDLS, CDR2 YYNGEE. The CDR3 is 15 amino acids. The ends were cut back, 4 bases at V and 4 bases at J, with 17 bases in the middle. CDR3 in DNA: TGTGCCAGCAGCCCCCGGGACGGTCTTGGCTATGGCTACACCTTC. It specifies CASSPRDGLGYGYTF.

This rearrangement joins TRBV19 to TRBJ1-3; a weak D match, TRBD1 (5 bases). Germline CDR1 is LNHDA and CDR2 is SQIVND (reference sequence). V lost 4 bases, J lost 0 bases, and 16 bases lay in between. This CDR3 region has 17 residues. The CDR3 sequence: CASSNRDRGYSGNTIYF. Here the CDR3 DNA reads TGTGCCAGTAGTAACCGGGACCGCGGATACTCTGGAAACACCATATATTTT.

The chain joins TRBV7-2 to TRBJ2-7; 7 bases match TRBD1. Germline values: CDR1 SGHTA, CDR2 FQGNSA. V lost 5 bases to trimming and J lost 7 bases; unmatched junction nucleotides: 14. This CDR3 is built from 15 residues. The CDR3 loop reads CASSPRVQGLREQYF. DNA for the CDR3: TGTGCCAGCAGCCCTAGGGTACAGGGGCTTAGGGAGCAGTACTTC.